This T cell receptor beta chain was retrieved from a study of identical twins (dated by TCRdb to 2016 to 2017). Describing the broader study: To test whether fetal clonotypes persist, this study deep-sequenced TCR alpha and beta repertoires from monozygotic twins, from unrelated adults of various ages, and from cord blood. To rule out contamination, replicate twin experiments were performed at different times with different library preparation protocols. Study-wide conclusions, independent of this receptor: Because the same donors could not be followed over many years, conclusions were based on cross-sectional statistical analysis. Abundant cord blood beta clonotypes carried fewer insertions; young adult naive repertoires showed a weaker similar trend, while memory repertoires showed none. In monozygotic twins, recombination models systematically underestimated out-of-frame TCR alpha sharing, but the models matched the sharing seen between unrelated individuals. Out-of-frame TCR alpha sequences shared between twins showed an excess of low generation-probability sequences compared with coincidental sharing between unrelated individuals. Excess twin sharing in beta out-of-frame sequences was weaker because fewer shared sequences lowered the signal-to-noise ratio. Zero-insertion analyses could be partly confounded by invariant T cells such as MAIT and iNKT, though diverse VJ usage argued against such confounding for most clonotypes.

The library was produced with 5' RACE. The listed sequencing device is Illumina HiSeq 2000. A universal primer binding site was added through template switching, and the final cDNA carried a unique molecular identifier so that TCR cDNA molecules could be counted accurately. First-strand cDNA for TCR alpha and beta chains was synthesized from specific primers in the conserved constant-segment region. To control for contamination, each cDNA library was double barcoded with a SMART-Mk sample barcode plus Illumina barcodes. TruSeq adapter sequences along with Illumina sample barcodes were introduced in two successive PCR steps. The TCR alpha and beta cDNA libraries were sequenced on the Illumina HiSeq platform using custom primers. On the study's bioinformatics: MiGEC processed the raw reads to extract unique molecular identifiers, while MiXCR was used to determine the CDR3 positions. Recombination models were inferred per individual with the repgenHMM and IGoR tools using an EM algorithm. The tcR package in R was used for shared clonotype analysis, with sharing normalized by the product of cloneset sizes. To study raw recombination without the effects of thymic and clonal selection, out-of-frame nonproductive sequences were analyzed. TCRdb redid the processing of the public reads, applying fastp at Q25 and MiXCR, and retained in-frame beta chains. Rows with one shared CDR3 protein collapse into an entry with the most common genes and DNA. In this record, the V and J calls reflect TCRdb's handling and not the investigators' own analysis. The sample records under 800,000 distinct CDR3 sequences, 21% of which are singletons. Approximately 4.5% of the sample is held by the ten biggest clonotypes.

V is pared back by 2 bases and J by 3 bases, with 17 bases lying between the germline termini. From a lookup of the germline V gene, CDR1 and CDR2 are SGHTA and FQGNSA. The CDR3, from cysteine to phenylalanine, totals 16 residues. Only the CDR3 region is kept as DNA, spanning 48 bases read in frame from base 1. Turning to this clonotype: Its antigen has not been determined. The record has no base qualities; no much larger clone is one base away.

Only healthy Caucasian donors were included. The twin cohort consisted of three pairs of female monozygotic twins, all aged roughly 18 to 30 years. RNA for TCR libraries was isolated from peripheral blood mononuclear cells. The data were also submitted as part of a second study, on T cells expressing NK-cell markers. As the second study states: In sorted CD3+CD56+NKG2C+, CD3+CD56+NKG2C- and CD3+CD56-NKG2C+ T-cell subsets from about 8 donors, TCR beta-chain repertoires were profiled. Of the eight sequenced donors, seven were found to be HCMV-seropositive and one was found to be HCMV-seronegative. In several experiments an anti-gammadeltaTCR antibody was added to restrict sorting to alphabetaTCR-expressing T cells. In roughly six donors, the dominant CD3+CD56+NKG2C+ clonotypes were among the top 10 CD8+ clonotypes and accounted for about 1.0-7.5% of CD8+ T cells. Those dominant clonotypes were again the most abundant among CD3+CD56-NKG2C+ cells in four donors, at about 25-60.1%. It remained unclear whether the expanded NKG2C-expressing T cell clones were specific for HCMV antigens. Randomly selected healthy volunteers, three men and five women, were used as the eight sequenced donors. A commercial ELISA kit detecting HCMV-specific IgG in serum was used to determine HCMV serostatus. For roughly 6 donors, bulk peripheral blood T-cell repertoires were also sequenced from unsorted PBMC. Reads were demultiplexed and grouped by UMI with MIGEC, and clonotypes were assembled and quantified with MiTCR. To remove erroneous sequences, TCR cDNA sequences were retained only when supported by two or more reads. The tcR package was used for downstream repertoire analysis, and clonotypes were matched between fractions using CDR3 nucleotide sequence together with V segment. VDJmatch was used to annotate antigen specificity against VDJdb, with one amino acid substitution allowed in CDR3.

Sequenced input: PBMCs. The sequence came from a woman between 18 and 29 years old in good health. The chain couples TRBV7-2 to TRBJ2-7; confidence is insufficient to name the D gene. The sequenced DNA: TGTGCCAGCAGCTTAACCCCGACGGCCTATCTCTACGAGCAGTACTTC. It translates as CASSLTPTAYLYEQYF. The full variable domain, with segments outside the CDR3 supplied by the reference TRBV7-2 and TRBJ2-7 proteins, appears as GAGVSQSPSNKVTEKGKDVELRCDPISGHTALYWYRQSLGQGLEFLIYFQGNSAPDKSGLPSDRFSAERTGGSVSTLTIQRTQQEDSAVYLCASSLTPTAYLYEQYFGPGTRLTVT.